This T cell receptor beta chain was found in a study of T cells in Graves' hyperthyroidism and ophthalmopathy. The table lists this clonotype with many counts. Regions amplified from RNA transcripts were the TCR beta CDR3 regions. The HTBI primer set drove a first-round RT-PCR of the TCR CDR3. From the multiplex PCR reads, TCRdb called clonotypes with MiXCR, one entry per CDR3 protein. The repertoire consists of almost 35,000 distinct CDR3 sequences, with 40% to 65% occurring once and the leading ten covering 25%. Lactation, pregnancy, other autoimmune disease or uncontrolled infection excluded patients. CDR1 is DFQATT, CDR2 SNEGSKA, per germline (reference sequence). The CDR3 sequence is 15 residues long. The trim removed 3 bases at V and 6 bases at J, leaving 10 bases unmatched.

The TCR sequence derives from a woman aged 40 to 50 with Graves' ophthalmopathy. The chain links TRBV20-1 to TRBJ2-3; 9 nucleotides line up with TRBD2. The specimen was blood. CDR3 region: CSASIASGISDTQYF. Here the CDR3 DNA reads TGCAGTGCTAGTATTGCTAGCGGGATAAGCGATACGCAGTATTTT.